This TCR beta chain was retrieved from a study of shared clonotypes between healthy human individuals. Trimming stripped 1 base from V and 0 bases from J, with 14 bases between. This CDR3 is 17 amino acids long. Looked up from germline, CDR1 is SGDLS and CDR2 is YYNGEE. Profiling relied on immunoSEQ multiplex PCR, and the TCRdb table lists in-frame clones only, not all of them. This repertoire shows 500,000 or so clones, approximately 95% found once; its top ten account for about 0.064%. Sequenced sample: naive CD4+ T cells sorted from blood. Subset indicated: CD45RA+ positively selected. The source is a woman aged 25-40 years in good health. This chain joins TRBV9 and TRBJ2-1; D not certain. The CDR3 is CASSVSLDQSSYNEQFF. The CDR3 DNA follows: TGTGCCAGCAGCGTATCTCTGGACCAGAGCTCCTACAATGAGCAGTTCTTC.